This T cell receptor (beta chain) was profiled in a study of T cell responses to AZD1222 COVID-19 vaccine. Across the study: Investigators merged groups given second doses at roughly 4 or roughly 12 weeks.

The table came from immunoSEQ multiplex PCR; TCRdb's copy has only in-frame clones and leaves some out. The sample carries 80,000 or so clones, roughly 87% recorded once. Trimming shortened V by 3 bases and J by 2 bases, and 5 bases separated the two germline ends. The CDR3 sequence is 13 residues long. CDR1 and CDR2 from the germline V gene are SGDLS and YYNGEE. Study-wide points: Two doses of AZD1222 preceded a rise in Spike-specific TCR breadth and depth. Dominant at 160-218 and 743-854, vaccine-associated CD4 TCRs also spanned spike. Of the AZD1222 recipients, only 6 or 7 were seropositive at baseline.

On this clone: The target antigen is unknown.

The material sequenced was peripheral blood, taken on day 0 of AZD1222 vaccination. The chain joins TRBV9 to TRBJ2-2; the D is unclear. The source is an adult in good health. The CDR3 reads CASSGVNTGELFF. CDR3 nucleotide sequence: TGTGCCAGCAGCGGGGTCAACACCGGGGAGCTGTTTTTT.